A selection of T cell receptor beta chains follows, all from one sample in a study of blood T cell repertoires in COVID-19. Clones were sequenced by immunoSEQ multiplex PCR, and TCRdb holds only the in-frame ones, with some missing. The sample consists of 97,000 or so clones, 75% to 95% of them appearing once. The sample comprised peripheral blood. These receptors all come from a man in his sixties with acute or convalescent COVID-19. CDR3s leave out the opening cysteine and the closing phenylalanine or tryptophan. The order of the fields is V gene, clone size, J gene, CDR3 protein. Size is stated for part of the rows, as once, few or many counts, or as a class when the clone is expanded.

V: TRBV7-9; size: .; J: TRBJ1-5; CDR3: ASSLVGGPNQPQH
V: TRBV7-8; size: .; J: TRBJ1-1; CDR3: ASSELRGTNTEAF
V: TRBV19; size: .; J: TRBJ1-5; CDR3: ASSREGGHQPQH
V: TRBV2; size: .; J: TRBJ2-5; CDR3: ACRLPLAGEETQY
V: TRBV5-4; size: once; J: TRBJ2-7; CDR3: ASSLRTGGILLQEQY
V: TRBV27; size: .; J: TRBJ1-1; CDR3: ASISNVGISNTEAF
V: TRBV7-6; size: .; J: TRBJ1-2; CDR3: ASSVTGGGYT
V: TRBV5-1; size: .; J: TRBJ1-6; CDR3: ASSLEAGTGFSPLH
V: TRBV7-9; size: once; J: TRBJ1-1; CDR3: ASSLSPGPEAF
V: TRBV7-9; size: .; J: TRBJ1-1; CDR3: ASSSDRAPFMNTEAF
V: TRBV3-1/TRBV3-2; size: .; J: TRBJ1-6; CDR3: ASSDSSYNSPLH
V: TRBV5-4; size: few; J: TRBJ2-5; CDR3: ASRAGTDQGETQY
V: TRBV19; size: .; J: TRBJ1-1; CDR3: ASRPSEGASNTEAF
V: TRBV6-6; size: .; J: TRBJ2-2; CDR3: ASKTGTGGTGELF
V: TRBV7-8; size: .; J: TRBJ1-2; CDR3: ASSSRQGLNYGYT